This TCR beta chain was profiled in a study of CD8 T cells in Susac syndrome. Controls matched for age and sex were healthy donors. Random-hexamer reverse transcription was applied to roughly 0.45 to 1 ug RNA. Multiplex immunoSEQ PCR targeted 54 Vbeta and 13 Jbeta TCR beta segments. MiXCR, applied by TCRdb to the immunoSEQ multiplex PCR reads, yields one record per CDR3 protein. Among roughly 120,000 distinct CDR3 sequences listed, just under 95% were seen once. Germline values: CDR1 SGDLS, CDR2 YYNGEE. The CDR3 covers 14 residues. After removal of 4 bases from V and 5 bases from J, the junction contained 8 bases not matched to a gene.

J is TRBJ1-1 and V is TRBV9, with 7 positions matching TRBD1. This clonotype was sampled from a human donor in good health. The sample taken for sequencing was CD4+ T cells from PBMCs. CDR3 sequence: CASSSQGGMTEAFF. In DNA, the CDR3 is TGTGCCAGCAGCTCCCAGGGGGGGATGACTGAAGCTTTCTTT.